This entry lists 26 T cell receptor beta chains sequenced from one sample in a study of graft-versus-host responses after intestinal transplantation. Their antigen targets remain unknown. Using immunoSEQ multiplex PCR, the repertoire was profiled, and TCRdb retains in-frame clones only, with some absent. The repertoire holds about 51,000 clones, with roughly 96% as singletons. The sample consisted of unstimulated CD8+ T cells sorted from spleen or lymph node cells, taken before transplant. These receptors all come from a human donor who was the organ donor for an intestinal transplant.

This sequence joins TRBV9 and TRBJ2-6; 7 bases match TRBD1. The germline gives CDR1 SGDLS, CDR2 YYNGEE. V gave up 4 bases and J gave up 2 bases; unmatched junction bases: 12. This CDR3 has 18 amino acids. The CDR3 loop reads CASSTRVKTGAGANVLTF. Written as DNA, the CDR3 is TGTGCCAGCAGCACAAGAGTTAAAACAGGGGCTGGGGCCAACGTCCTGACTTTC.

V usage is TRBV9 and J usage is TRBJ2-7; D not resolved. In germline, CDR1 is SGDLS, CDR2 YYNGEE. V gave up 3 bases and J gave up 4 bases, with 14 bases separating them. The CDR3 consists of 14 residues. In nucleotides, the CDR3 is TGTGCCAGCAGCGCCGGGCCGAAACCATACGAGCAGTACTTC. Amino acid sequence: CASSAGPKPYEQYF.

The chain has TRBV5-6 and TRBJ2-7; D is possibly TRBD1 (5 bases). CDR3 length equals 12 residues. The ends were cut back, 4 bases at V and 5 bases at J, with 10 bases in the middle. The germline V gene encodes CDR1 SGHDT and CDR2 YYEEEE. DNA for the CDR3: TGTGCCAGCAGCCAGGGTGGGGACGAGCAGTACTTC. Translating gives CASSQGGDEQYF.

V gene TRBV28 combines with J gene TRBJ1-5; D gene unclear. This CDR3 spans 14 amino acids. V was clipped by 1 base and J by 1 base, with 5 bases between them. The germline gives CDR1 MDHEN, CDR2 SYDVKM. This CDR3 reads CASSLYGSNQPQHF. In nucleotides, the CDR3 is TGTGCCAGCAGTTTATATGGGAGCAATCAGCCCCAGCATTTT.

This clone has a single count. The rearrangement joins TRBV15 to TRBJ1-4; D not certain. V was cut by 5 bases and J by 0 bases, with 16 bases left in between. The CDR3 sequence is 17 residues long. Germline V gene sequence: CDR1 LNHNV, CDR2 YYDKDF (reference sequence). CDR3 sequence (DNA): TGTGCCACCAGCTTCGACCCTGCCGATGCAACTAATGAAAAACTGTTTTTT. Translating it yields CATSFDPADATNEKLFF.

The chain links TRBV11-2 to TRBJ2-7; D tentatively reads TRBD1 or TRBD2 (5 bases each). CDR3 length: 13 amino acids. Germline CDR1 reads SGHAT; CDR2 reads FQNNGV. Trimming left V 6 bases short and J 1 base short, with 10 bases between. The CDR3 protein is CASSPGQSYEQYF. The CDR3 DNA reads as TGTGCCAGCAGTCCGGGGCAGTCCTACGAGCAGTACTTC.

The rearrangement uses TRBV28 and TRBJ1-1, with D unclear. Trimming removed 3 bases from V and 1 base from J, with 9 bases in between. CDR1 is MDHEN and CDR2 is SYDVKM in the germline V gene. The CDR3 runs 14 residues. CDR3 protein: CASSLRVQNTEAFF. DNA of the CDR3: TGTGCCAGCAGTTTGCGGGTTCAGAACACTGAAGCTTTCTTT.

The V gene is TRBV4-2, the J gene TRBJ2-7, with D hard to call. The CDR3 runs to 13 residues. V gave up 0 bases and J gave up 2 bases, with 5 bases separating them. In germline, CDR1 is LGHNA, CDR2 YNFKEQ. DNA for the CDR3: TGTGCCAGCAGCCAAGAATCCCCCTACGAGCAGTACTTC. This sequence encodes CASSQESPYEQYF.

CDR3 DNA: TGTGCCAGCAGTTCCGGGACAGCTAGCAATCAGCCCCAGCATTTT. Its translation: CASSSGTASNQPQHF. V is TRBV27 and J is TRBJ1-5; 7 bases match TRBD1. This CDR3 has 15 residues. The ends lost 4 bases at V and 0 bases at J; junction bases unmatched: 3. The germline gives CDR1 MNHEY, CDR2 SMNVEV (reference sequence).

The rearrangement uses TRBV7-2 and TRBJ2-3; D is unresolved. The ends were cut back, 5 bases at V and 3 bases at J, with 6 bases in the middle. Germline loops: CDR1 SGHTA, CDR2 FQGNSA. The CDR3 has 12 amino acids. The CDR3 here is CASSTQTDTQYF. DNA of the CDR3: TGTGCCAGCAGCACCCAGACAGATACGCAGTATTTT.

This sequence joins TRBV30 and TRBJ1-6; 8 bases fit TRBD1. The CDR3 has 16 amino acids. Trimming at V came to 4 bases and at J to 4 bases, leaving 9 bases not matched to a gene. CDR1 GTSNPN and CDR2 SVGIG come from the germline V gene (reference sequence). The CDR3 loop is CAWIDRGRGYNSPLHF. CDR3 in DNA: TGTGCCTGGATCGACAGGGGACGGGGGTATAATTCACCCCTCCACTTT.

A word on this clone: The junction departs from the called germline gene at one end, perhaps through a read error. The chain couples TRBV9 to TRBJ2-7, with D possibly TRBD1 on 6 matching bases. The CDR3 is 15 amino acids. Germline V gene lookup returns CDR1 SGDLS and CDR2 YYNGEE. CDR3 sequence reads: CASSPQGQTSSEQYF. As DNA, the CDR3 is TGTGCCAGCAGCCCCCAAGGACAGACGTCCTCCGAGCAGTACTTC.

This chain connects TRBV11-2 to TRBJ2-7; D call uncertain. Germline values: CDR1 SGHAT, CDR2 FQNNGV. V was shortened by 3 bases and J by 4 bases, with 4 bases between the two germline ends. The CDR3 spans 11 residues. The DNA for the CDR3 is TGTGCCAGCAGCTTGGAATACGAGCAGTACTTC. Its translation is CASSLEYEQYF.

The V and J genes are TRBV6-6 and TRBJ1-5, with D tentatively TRBD1 (5 bases). Trimming pared 0 bases from V and 0 bases from J, leaving 9 bases between. The CDR3 covers 16 residues. The germline gives CDR1 MNHNY, CDR2 SVGAGI (reference sequence). The CDR3 DNA follows: TGTGCCAGCAGTTACTCTACGGGGGGTAGCAATCAGCCCCAGCATTTT. Its translation: CASSYSTGGSNQPQHF.

The chain joins TRBV6-5 to TRBJ1-3, with D perhaps matching TRBD1 (6 bases). CDR1 is MNHEY and CDR2 is SVGAGI in the germline V gene. This CDR3 spans 15 amino acids. Trimming left V 3 bases short and J 2 bases short, with 11 bases between. The CDR3 region has the DNA TGTGCCAGCAGTTATAAGGGGGAGGCTGGAAACACCATATATTTT. Amino acids: CASSYKGEAGNTIYF.

The genes are TRBV9 and TRBJ2-1; D may be TRBD2 (5 bases). This CDR3 region has 12 residues. V lost 4 bases and J 8 bases, leaving 10 bases between the germline ends. Germline V gene sequence: CDR1 SGDLS, CDR2 YYNGEE. The CDR3 loop is CASSITRYEQFF. The CDR3 bases are TGTGCCAGCAGCATTACTAGGTATGAGCAGTTCTTC.

The chain uses TRBV10-1 and TRBJ2-7; D is unresolved. Germline V gives CDR1 WNHNN, CDR2 SYGVQD (reference sequence). The V end lost 6 bases, the J end lost 4 bases, and 16 bases lay between the germline ends. The CDR3 runs to 14 residues. The CDR3 sequence is CASRGTYAPYEQYF. In nucleotides, the CDR3 is TGCGCCAGCAGAGGTACCTATGCCCCATACGAGCAGTACTTC.

The chain combines TRBV5-1 with TRBJ2-1, with unresolved D. This CDR3 is 11 amino acids long. Germline-derived CDR1 and CDR2 are SGHRS and YFSETQ. Trimming took 4 bases from V and 8 from J, leaving 7 bases between them. The CDR3 loop is CASSPGDEQFF. The CDR3 DNA is TGCGCCAGCAGCCCAGGCGATGAGCAGTTCTTC.

This sequence joins TRBV27 and TRBJ2-2; D is undetermined. Trimming took 5 bases from V and 7 from J, leaving 8 bases between them. Germline-derived CDR1 and CDR2 are MNHEY and SMNVEV (reference sequence). The CDR3 loop spans 12 amino acids. CDR3 protein: CASSLVGGELFF. CDR3 DNA: TGTGCCAGCAGTCTCGTTGGCGGGGAGCTGTTTTTT.

V usage is TRBV27 and J usage is TRBJ2-7, with 7 bases lining up with TRBD1. This CDR3 comprises 15 residues. J lost 3 bases, V lost 6 bases, and 11 bases had no gene match. CDR1 is MNHEY and CDR2 is SMNVEV in the germline V gene (reference sequence). The CDR3 spells CASSGWTGVGYEQYF. The CDR3 nucleotides read TGTGCCAGCAGCGGATGGACAGGCGTTGGCTACGAGCAGTACTTC.

This chain connects TRBV10-1 to TRBJ2-7; no definite D call. CDR3 length: 11 residues. Germline CDR1 is WNHNN and CDR2 is SYGVQD (reference sequence). V gave up 3 bases and J gave up 0 bases, with 0 bases separating them. CDR3 region: CASSDSYEQYF. CDR3 coding DNA: TGCGCCAGCAGTGACTCCTACGAGCAGTACTTC.

The gene calls are TRBV11-2 and TRBJ2-7; 8 bases map to TRBD1. Germline V lookup: CDR1 SGHAT, CDR2 FQNNGV. With 0 bases clipped from V and 2 bases from J, the junction kept 6 bases outside the gene matches. The CDR3 totals 16 residues. The CDR3 region has the DNA TGTGCCAGCAGCTTAGATTGGGGACAGGTCACCTACGAGCAGTACTTC. Translating it yields CASSLDWGQVTYEQYF.

The chain employs TRBV7-2 and TRBJ2-5; 10 nucleotides agree with TRBD1. The trim removed 6 bases at V and 5 bases at J, leaving 6 bases unmatched. Germline V gene sequence: CDR1 SGHTA, CDR2 FQGNSA. The CDR3 has 14 residues. The CDR3, as DNA: TGTGCCAGCAGTTTGACAGGGGGCTTCGAGACCCAGTACTTC. The encoded protein is CASSLTGGFETQYF.

This clone has only a few counts. The chain links TRBV27 to TRBJ1-4, with D hard to call. The CDR3 is 17 residues long. Germline values: CDR1 MNHEY, CDR2 SMNVEV (reference sequence). Trimming took off 1 base at V and 0 bases at J, with 12 bases between the two ends. The CDR3 DNA reads TGTGCCAGCAGTTTATTCCAAGGGCCAGCAACTAATGAAAAACTGTTTTTT. It codes for CASSLFQGPATNEKLFF.

This clone was detected only once. The V and J genes are TRBV6-6 and TRBJ2-5; TRBD1 matches at 8 bases. The last part of the DNA fits TRBJ2-7 better; the J call may be wrong. CDR1 is MNHNY, CDR2 SVGAGI, per germline (reference sequence). This CDR3 is built from 16 residues. CDR3 region: CASSYPGRTGLDEQYF. CDR3 sequence (DNA): TGTGCCAGCAGTTACCCCGGTCGGACAGGGTTAGACGAGCAGTACTTC.

This chain uses TRBV19 with TRBJ2-1; TRBD1 aligns across 10 bases. The CDR3 loop spans 14 amino acids. The V and J ends lost 7 bases and 9 bases, in that order; junction bases with no gene match: 9. From germline, CDR1 is LNHDA and CDR2 SQIVND (reference sequence). CDR3 coding DNA: TGTGCCAGTACCGCCGGGACAGGGGCATTTGAGCAGTTCTTC. It encodes CASTAGTGAFEQFF.